These T cell receptor beta chains were read from a single sample in a study of Ad26.COV2.S vaccination and SARS-CoV-2 variants. Some clones are missing from TCRdb's copy, which holds only in-frame ones; the method was immunoSEQ multiplex PCR. The table records roughly 400,000 clones, roughly 90% of them present only once. The sequencing used peripheral blood, collected in a trial of Ad26.COV2.S vaccine versus placebo. The source of these receptors is a person aged 18-60 years who received the Ad26.COV2.S COVID-19 vaccine or a placebo. Each CDR3 is given with its conserved first and last residue. A D gene is named only where the DNA matches it firmly. Part of the rows lack a size; the others show once, few, many or a class for expanded clones.

abundance: -
d_gene: TRBD1
v_gene: TRBV28
j_gene: TRBJ2-4
CDR3nt: TGTGCCAGCAGTTTAGTCCCCGCGACAGGGGCCAAAAACATTCAGTACTTC
CDR3aa: CASSLVPATGAKNIQYF

abundance: -
d_gene: -
v_gene: TRBV7-8
j_gene: TRBJ2-2
CDR3nt: TGTGCCAGCAGCTTAGGGGGTAGCGGTGCCGGGGAGCTGTTTTTT
CDR3aa: CASSLGGSGAGELFF

abundance: -
d_gene: TRBD1
v_gene: TRBV10-1
j_gene: TRBJ1-6
CDR3nt: TGCGCCAGCAGTGCCAGGACAGGGACGGCCCTCCACTTT
CDR3aa: CASSARTGTALHF

abundance: -
d_gene: -
v_gene: TRBV9
j_gene: TRBJ2-1
CDR3nt: TGTGCCAGCAGCGCCCAGCTAGCGTCAGGTGAGCAGTTCTTC
CDR3aa: CASSAQLASGEQFF

abundance: -
d_gene: -
v_gene: TRBV7-6
j_gene: TRBJ1-5
CDR3nt: TGTGCCAGCAGTTATGGGGGGGGCGGTCAGCCCCAGCATTTT
CDR3aa: CASSYGGGGQPQHF

abundance: -
d_gene: -
v_gene: TRBV7-2
j_gene: TRBJ2-2
CDR3nt: TGTGCCAGCAGCTTTGGCGGGGGCCTTTACACCGGGGAGCTGTTTTTT
CDR3aa: CASSFGGGLYTGELFF

abundance: -
d_gene: -
v_gene: TRBV30
j_gene: TRBJ2-7
CDR3nt: TGTGCCTGGAGTCCGTGGACAGCGCTGACCTACGAGCAGTACTTC
CDR3aa: CAWSPWTALTYEQYF

abundance: -
d_gene: TRBD1
v_gene: TRBV5-4
j_gene: TRBJ1-2
CDR3nt: TGTGCCAGCAGCTTCCGACAGGGGAGCTACACCTTC
CDR3aa: CASSFRQGSYTF

abundance: -
d_gene: TRBD1
v_gene: TRBV9
j_gene: TRBJ1-3
CDR3nt: TGTGCCAGCAGCGTAGGCGAGGGGGCAAAGGGGGGAAACACCATATATTTT
CDR3aa: CASSVGEGAKGGNTIYF

abundance: -
d_gene: TRBD1
v_gene: TRBV24-1
j_gene: TRBJ1-2
CDR3nt: TGTGCCACCAGTGATTCTGGGACAGGGTTGGGCTACACCTTC
CDR3aa: CATSDSGTGLGYTF

abundance: -
d_gene: TRBD1
v_gene: TRBV5-6
j_gene: TRBJ1-4
CDR3nt: TGTGCCAGCAGCCGACAGGGGAGTCAAGAAAAACTGTTTTTT
CDR3aa: CASSRQGSQEKLFF

abundance: -
d_gene: TRBD1
v_gene: TRBV28
j_gene: TRBJ2-3
CDR3nt: TGTGCCACTCGCGACCGTCCGGGACAGGGGGCAGATACGCAGTATTTT
CDR3aa: CATRDRPGQGADTQYF

abundance: -
d_gene: -
v_gene: TRBV28
j_gene: TRBJ1-2
CDR3nt: TGTGCCAGCAGTTTCAGACGGGATGGCTACACCTTC
CDR3aa: CASSFRRDGYTF

abundance: -
d_gene: -
v_gene: TRBV9
j_gene: TRBJ1-2
CDR3nt: TGTGCCAGCAGCGTCTCGGGGGCAGGGGACTATGGCTACACCTTC
CDR3aa: CASSVSGAGDYGYTF

abundance: -
d_gene: -
v_gene: TRBV11-3
j_gene: TRBJ2-2
CDR3nt: TGTGCCAGCAGCCCACGGACGGGGAACACCGGGGAGCTGTTTTTT
CDR3aa: CASSPRTGNTGELFF

abundance: once
d_gene: -
v_gene: TRBV14
j_gene: TRBJ2-1
CDR3nt: TGTGCCAGCAGCCCTACTAGGTGGACTGGAAATGAGCAGTTCTTC
CDR3aa: CASSPTRWTGNEQFF

abundance: -
d_gene: -
v_gene: TRBV19
j_gene: TRBJ1-6
CDR3nt: TGTGCCAGTAGTACCTCGGGGAGGGTTGCATCACCCCTCCACTTT
CDR3aa: CASSTSGRVASPLHF

abundance: -
d_gene: -
v_gene: TRBV30
j_gene: TRBJ2-5
CDR3nt: TGTGCCTGGAGTGGCTCGTGGACAGGAGGGTACCAAGAGACCCAGTACTTC
CDR3aa: CAWSGSWTGGYQETQYF

abundance: -
d_gene: -
v_gene: TRBV5-4
j_gene: TRBJ2-7
CDR3nt: TGTGCCAGCAGCCCCGAGGGCAGGACCAGCTCCTACGAGCAGTACTTC
CDR3aa: CASSPEGRTSSYEQYF

abundance: -
d_gene: TRBD1
v_gene: TRBV19
j_gene: TRBJ2-2
CDR3nt: TGTGCCAGTAGTATTCCGACAGGGACCCCGAACACCGGGGAGCTGTTTTTT
CDR3aa: CASSIPTGTPNTGELFF

abundance: -
d_gene: TRBD1
v_gene: TRBV18
j_gene: TRBJ1-2
CDR3nt: TGTGCCAGCTCACCCTACACCCGCGACAGGGACTCCTTACGCTACACCTTC
CDR3aa: CASSPYTRDRDSLRYTF

abundance: -
d_gene: -
v_gene: TRBV4-1
j_gene: TRBJ2-1
CDR3nt: TGCGCCAGCAGCCAAGTCGGTGCCCCCGGTGAGCAGTTCTTC
CDR3aa: CASSQVGAPGEQFF

abundance: -
d_gene: TRBD1
v_gene: TRBV28
j_gene: TRBJ1-2
CDR3nt: TGTGCCAGCAGTCCGGGGACAGGGTTTAGCTATGGCTACACCTTC
CDR3aa: CASSPGTGFSYGYTF

abundance: -
d_gene: TRBD2
v_gene: TRBV7-9
j_gene: TRBJ2-1
CDR3nt: TGTGCCAGCAGCTCAATAGCGGGGGGGTTCAATGAGCAGTTCTTC
CDR3aa: CASSSIAGGFNEQFF

abundance: -
d_gene: -
v_gene: TRBV12-3/TRBV12-4
j_gene: TRBJ1-2
CDR3nt: TGTGCCAGCGGTGAAGGCACTGGAAGTGGCTACACCTTC
CDR3aa: CASGEGTGSGYTF

abundance: -
d_gene: TRBD2
v_gene: TRBV20-1
j_gene: TRBJ2-3
CDR3nt: TGCAGTGCTAGTTTGGGTAGCGGGGTTTTAGATACGCAGTATTTT
CDR3aa: CSASLGSGVLDTQYF

abundance: -
d_gene: TRBD2
v_gene: TRBV24-1
j_gene: TRBJ2-1
CDR3nt: TGTGCCACCAGTAGAGGGACTAGCGGGGGTCCTCCTTTCATTGAATACAATGAGCAGTTCTTC
CDR3aa: CATSRGTSGGPPFIEYNEQFF

abundance: once
d_gene: -
v_gene: TRBV2
j_gene: TRBJ1-4
CDR3nt: TGTGCCAGCAGCAAGCTGGCAACTAATGAAAAACTGTTTTTT
CDR3aa: CASSKLATNEKLFF

abundance: -
d_gene: -
v_gene: TRBV9
j_gene: TRBJ2-7
CDR3nt: TGTGCCAGCAGCGTAGAGGGGGGATCTGGGGAGCAGTACTTC
CDR3aa: CASSVEGGSGEQYF

abundance: -
d_gene: -
v_gene: TRBV19
j_gene: TRBJ2-2
CDR3nt: TGTGCCAGTATGGAATACAGGAACACCGGGGAGCTGTTTTTT
CDR3aa: CASMEYRNTGELFF

abundance: -
d_gene: TRBD1
v_gene: TRBV30
j_gene: TRBJ1-2
CDR3nt: TGTGCCTGGAGCCCCTCAGGGGGCGGCTATGGCTACACCTTC
CDR3aa: CAWSPSGGGYGYTF

abundance: -
d_gene: -
v_gene: TRBV11-2
j_gene: TRBJ1-2
CDR3nt: TGTGCCAGCAGCCGGCCAGGAGAACCCAACTATGGCTACACCTTC
CDR3aa: CASSRPGEPNYGYTF

abundance: once
d_gene: -
v_gene: TRBV10-2
j_gene: TRBJ2-7
CDR3nt: TGCGCCAGCAGTGAGTCGTGGGGGGTAATAACCTACGAGCAGTACTTC
CDR3aa: CASSESWGVITYEQYF

abundance: -
d_gene: TRBD1
v_gene: TRBV19
j_gene: TRBJ1-5
CDR3nt: TGTGCCAGTAGCATTGGACAGGGGAGGCATTTT
CDR3aa: CASSIGQGRHF

abundance: -
d_gene: TRBD1
v_gene: TRBV5-6
j_gene: TRBJ1-1
CDR3nt: TGTGCCAGCGGACAGGGAGGGGACACTGAAGCTTTCTTT
CDR3aa: CASGQGGDTEAFF

abundance: -
d_gene: -
v_gene: TRBV30
j_gene: TRBJ1-6
CDR3nt: TGTGCCTGGAGGGGGGACGTGGGGTCACCCCTCCACTTT
CDR3aa: CAWRGDVGSPLHF

abundance: -
d_gene: -
v_gene: TRBV19
j_gene: TRBJ1-5
CDR3nt: TGTGCCAGTAGTATTTTGAAGATAAGCAATCAGCCCCAGCATTTT
CDR3aa: CASSILKISNQPQHF

abundance: -
d_gene: TRBD1
v_gene: TRBV27
j_gene: TRBJ1-2
CDR3nt: TGTGCCAGCAGTTTATCAGGCCCAGGGGGAAAACATTATGGCTACACCTTC
CDR3aa: CASSLSGPGGKHYGYTF

abundance: once
d_gene: -
v_gene: TRBV28
j_gene: TRBJ1-1
CDR3nt: TGTGCCAGCAGCCCGAACACTGAAGCTTTCTTT
CDR3aa: CASSPNTEAFF

abundance: once
d_gene: -
v_gene: TRBV7-2
j_gene: TRBJ2-6
CDR3nt: TGTGCCAGCAGCTTGGGCTCTGGGGCCAACGTCCTGACTTTC
CDR3aa: CASSLGSGANVLTF

abundance: -
d_gene: TRBD1
v_gene: TRBV6-5
j_gene: TRBJ1-1
CDR3nt: TGTGCCAGCAGTCGGACAGGGCCTCTCACTGAAGCTTTCTTT
CDR3aa: CASSRTGPLTEAFF

abundance: -
d_gene: -
v_gene: TRBV2
j_gene: TRBJ2-3
CDR3nt: TGTGCCAGCAGTGAAAAACCGACTTGGGAAAGCACAGATACGCAGTATTTT
CDR3aa: CASSEKPTWESTDTQYF

abundance: -
d_gene: -
v_gene: TRBV27
j_gene: TRBJ1-2
CDR3nt: TGTGCCAGCAGTTTGGACGGAGTAAACTATGGCTACACCTTC
CDR3aa: CASSLDGVNYGYTF

abundance: -
d_gene: TRBD1
v_gene: TRBV15
j_gene: TRBJ2-7
CDR3nt: TGTGCCACCAGCAAAGGACAGGACCCCTCCTACGAGCAGTACTTC
CDR3aa: CATSKGQDPSYEQYF

abundance: -
d_gene: -
v_gene: TRBV4-3
j_gene: TRBJ2-1
CDR3nt: TGCGCCAGCAGCCAAGATAAACACCCCCAGACTTACAATGAGCAGTTCTTC
CDR3aa: CASSQDKHPQTYNEQFF

abundance: few
d_gene: -
v_gene: TRBV10-3
j_gene: TRBJ1-1
CDR3nt: TGTGCCATCAGGGTGGAGGGGAACACTGAAGCTTTCTTT
CDR3aa: CAIRVEGNTEAFF

abundance: -
d_gene: -
v_gene: TRBV6-6
j_gene: TRBJ1-2
CDR3nt: TGTGCCAGCAGCCGAGATTTCGACAGGTTGGAAGATACCGGCTATGGCTACACCTTC
CDR3aa: CASSRDFDRLEDTGYGYTF

abundance: once
d_gene: -
v_gene: TRBV11-2
j_gene: TRBJ1-4
CDR3nt: TGTGCCAGCAGCTTAGACGCAGGATCTAATGAAAAACTGTTTTTT
CDR3aa: CASSLDAGSNEKLFF

abundance: -
d_gene: TRBD1
v_gene: TRBV5-1
j_gene: TRBJ1-1
CDR3nt: TGCGCCAGCAGCACCGACAGGGGAATGAACACTGAAGCTTTCTTT
CDR3aa: CASSTDRGMNTEAFF

abundance: -
d_gene: -
v_gene: TRBV4-3
j_gene: TRBJ1-1
CDR3nt: TGCGCCAGCAGCCAAGGGACGACAGATGTTACTGAAGCTTTCTTT
CDR3aa: CASSQGTTDVTEAFF

abundance: -
d_gene: TRBD2
v_gene: TRBV4-3
j_gene: TRBJ2-1
CDR3nt: TGCGCCAGCAGCCAGTCCGGGAAGGGAGGGTACAATGAGCAGTTCTTC
CDR3aa: CASSQSGKGGYNEQFF

abundance: -
d_gene: -
v_gene: TRBV20-1
j_gene: TRBJ2-1
CDR3nt: TGCAGTGCCCGGGGCGCAGCTAGCCTGTTCTTC
CDR3aa: CSARGAASLFF

abundance: -
d_gene: TRBD1
v_gene: TRBV19
j_gene: TRBJ1-4
CDR3nt: TGTGCCAGTAGTATGGGACAGGGGGGGAGCTTCGGAAAACTGTTTTTT
CDR3aa: CASSMGQGGSFGKLFF